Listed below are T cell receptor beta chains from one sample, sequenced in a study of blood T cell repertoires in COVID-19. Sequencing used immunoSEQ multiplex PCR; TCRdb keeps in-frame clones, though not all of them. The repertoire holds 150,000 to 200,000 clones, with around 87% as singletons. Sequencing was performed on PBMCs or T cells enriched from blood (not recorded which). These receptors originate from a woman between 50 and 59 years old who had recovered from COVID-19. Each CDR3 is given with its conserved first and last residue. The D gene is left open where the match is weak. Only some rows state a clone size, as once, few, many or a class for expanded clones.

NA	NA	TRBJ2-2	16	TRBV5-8	CASSVGWGFNTGELFF	TGTGCCAGCAGCGTCGGTTGGGGCTTTAACACCGGGGAGCTGTTTTTT
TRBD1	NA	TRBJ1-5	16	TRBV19	CASSVLQGDGNQPQHF	TGTGCCAGTAGTGTGTTACAGGGGGACGGCAATCAGCCCCAGCATTTT
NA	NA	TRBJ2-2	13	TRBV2	CASRGSRAGELFF	TGTGCCAGCCGGGGGTCTAGGGCCGGGGAGCTGTTTTTT
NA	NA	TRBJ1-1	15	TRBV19	CASNAAGRVWTEAFF	TGTGCCAGTAATGCGGCTGGCAGGGTGTGGACTGAAGCTTTCTTT
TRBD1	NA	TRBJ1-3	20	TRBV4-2	CASSQSPGQGASTAGNTIYF	TGTGCCAGCAGCCAATCTCCGGGACAGGGGGCCTCCACGGCTGGAAACACCATATATTTT
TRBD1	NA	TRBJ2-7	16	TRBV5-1	CASSFVPDRLSYEQYF	TGCGCCAGCAGCTTCGTCCCGGACAGGCTATCCTACGAGCAGTACTTC
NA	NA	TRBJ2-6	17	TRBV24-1	CATSDNLGAPGANVLTF	TGTGCCACCAGTGATAACCTGGGGGCGCCTGGGGCCAACGTCCTGACTTTC
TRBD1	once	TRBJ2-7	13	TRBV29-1	CSVATGTGYEQYF	TGCAGCGTTGCTACCGGGACAGGCTACGAGCAGTACTTC
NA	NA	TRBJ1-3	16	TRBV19	CASSMGTRGSGNTIYF	TGTGCCAGTAGTATGGGGACACGAGGCTCTGGAAACACCATATATTTT
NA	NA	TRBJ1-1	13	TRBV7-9	CASSLKAGQEAFF	TGTGCCAGCAGCTTAAAAGCGGGCCAAGAAGCTTTCTTT
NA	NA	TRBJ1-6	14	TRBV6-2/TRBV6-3	CASSSLRDGSPLHF	TGTGCCAGCAGTTCATTAAGAGATGGTTCACCCCTCCACTTT
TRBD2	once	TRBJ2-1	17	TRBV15	CATSRDAGTSAHNEQFF	TGTGCCACCAGCAGAGATGCCGGGACTAGCGCCCACAATGAGCAGTTCTTC
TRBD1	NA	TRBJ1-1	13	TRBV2	CASTYTGETEAFF	TGTGCCAGCACCTACACAGGGGAAACTGAAGCTTTCTTT
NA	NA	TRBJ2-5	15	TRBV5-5	CASSDGPYRGETQYF	TGTGCCAGCAGCGATGGACCCTATAGGGGAGAGACCCAGTACTTC
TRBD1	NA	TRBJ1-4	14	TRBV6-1	CASSEATGGRKLFF	TGTGCCAGCAGTGAAGCAACAGGGGGCAGGAAACTGTTTTTT
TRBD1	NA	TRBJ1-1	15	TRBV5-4	CASSIGTGWRTEAFF	TGTGCCAGCAGCATAGGGACAGGTTGGCGCACTGAAGCTTTCTTT
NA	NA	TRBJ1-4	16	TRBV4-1	CASSREGGEFNEKLFF	TGCGCCAGCAGCCGCGAGGGGGGGGAGTTTAATGAAAAACTGTTTTTT
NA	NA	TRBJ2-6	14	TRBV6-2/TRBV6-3	CASSDGAGANVLTF	TGTGCCAGCAGTGACGGGGCTGGGGCCAACGTCCTGACTTTC
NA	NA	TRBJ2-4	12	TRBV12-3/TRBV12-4	CASRGAKNIQYF	TGTGCCAGCCGAGGAGCCAAAAACATTCAGTACTTC
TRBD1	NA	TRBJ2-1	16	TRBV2	CASSLVRDRVRNEQFF	TGTGCCAGCAGCTTAGTCCGGGACAGGGTTAGAAATGAGCAGTTCTTC
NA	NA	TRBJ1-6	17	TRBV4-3	CASSQDRMAGNNSPLHF	TGCGCCAGCAGCCAAGATCGGATGGCAGGGAATAATTCACCCCTCCACTTT
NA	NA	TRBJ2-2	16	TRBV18	CASSPPQSVNTGELFF	TGTGCCAGCTCACCTCCGCAGTCCGTGAACACCGGGGAGCTGTTTTTT
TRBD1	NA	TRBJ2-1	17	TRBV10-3	CAISDPPPGQGYGVQFF	TGTGCCATCAGTGATCCTCCTCCGGGACAGGGATATGGTGTGCAGTTCTTC
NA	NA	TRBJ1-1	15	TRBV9	CASSVDSFMNTEAFF	TGTGCCAGCAGCGTAGACAGCTTTATGAACACTGAAGCTTTCTTT
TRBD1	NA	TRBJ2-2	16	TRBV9	CASSVGQGIFTGELFF	TGTGCCAGCAGCGTAGGACAGGGGATTTTCACCGGGGAGCTGTTTTTT
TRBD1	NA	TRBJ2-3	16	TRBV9	CASSVRGGSNPNTQYF	TGTGCCAGCAGCGTCCGAGGGGGCTCCAATCCGAATACGCAGTATTTT
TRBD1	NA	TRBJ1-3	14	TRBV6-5	CASRRDSSGNTIYF	TGTGCCAGCAGACGGGACAGCTCTGGAAACACCATATATTTT
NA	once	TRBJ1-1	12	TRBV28	CASSLFEGAAFF	TGTGCCAGCAGTTTATTCGAGGGTGCGGCTTTCTTT
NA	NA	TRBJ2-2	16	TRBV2	CASREERGTNTGELFF	TGTGCCAGCAGGGAGGAAAGGGGGACGAACACCGGGGAGCTGTTTTTT
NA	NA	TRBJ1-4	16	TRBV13	CASSLRTGTTNEKLFF	TGTGCCAGCAGCTTGAGGACGGGGACAACTAATGAAAAACTGTTTTTT
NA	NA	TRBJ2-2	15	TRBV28	CASSNGQTRAGELFF	TGTGCCAGCAGTAACGGACAAACACGGGCCGGGGAGCTGTTTTTT
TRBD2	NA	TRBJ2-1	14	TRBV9	CASNVAGGPDEQFF	TGTGCCAGCAACGTAGCGGGGGGGCCGGATGAGCAGTTCTTC
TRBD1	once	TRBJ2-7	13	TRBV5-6	CASSTPTGYEQYF	TGTGCCAGCAGCACCCCGACAGGGTACGAGCAGTACTTC
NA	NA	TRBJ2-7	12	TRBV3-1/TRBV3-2	CASSQDFSHPYF	TGTGCCAGCAGCCAAGATTTTTCCCATCCGTACTTC
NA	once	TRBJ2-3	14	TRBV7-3	CASSLSARTDTQYF	TGTGCCAGCAGCTTATCTGCTAGAACAGATACGCAGTATTTT
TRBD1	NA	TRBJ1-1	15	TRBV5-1	CASSETGTGGTEAFF	TGCGCCAGCAGCGAAACGGGGACAGGGGGCACTGAAGCTTTCTTT
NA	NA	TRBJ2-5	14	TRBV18	CASSPWDFRETQYF	TGTGCCAGCTCACCATGGGACTTTCGAGAGACCCAGTACTTC
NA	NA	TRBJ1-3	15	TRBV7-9	CASSPDGLSGNTIYF	TGTGCCAGCAGCCCCGATGGCCTCTCTGGAAACACCATATATTTT
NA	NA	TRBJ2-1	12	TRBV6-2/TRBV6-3	CASSPHYNEQFF	TGTGCCAGCAGCCCTCATTACAATGAGCAGTTCTTC
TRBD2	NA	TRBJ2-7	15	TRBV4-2	CASSLTSGGAYEQYF	TGTGCCAGCAGCCTCACTAGCGGGGGGGCCTACGAGCAGTACTTC
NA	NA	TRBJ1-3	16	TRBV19	CASSLTRLSSGNTIYF	TGTGCCAGTAGCCTTACCCGACTGTCCTCTGGAAACACCATATATTTT
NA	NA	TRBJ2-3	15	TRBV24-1	CATTQGASDADTQYF	TGTGCCACCACCCAAGGGGCGTCGGACGCAGATACGCAGTATTTT
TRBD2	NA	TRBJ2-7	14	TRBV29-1	CSVTRGGNSYEQYF	TGCAGCGTGACGCGCGGGGGTAACTCCTACGAGCAGTACTTC